The sequence of this T cell receptor beta chain was determined in a study of CD8 T cells in ankylosing spondylitis. The V end lost 7 bases, the J end lost 8 bases, and 18 bases lay between the germline ends. The CDR3 runs 13 residues. Looked up from germline, CDR1 is SQVTM and CDR2 is ANQGSEA. Via MiXCR, TCRdb re-called the 5' RACE reads, giving one row per CDR3 protein. The sample lists about 250,000 distinct CDR3 sequences, under 8.5% occurring once. Study conclusions and caveats: As for the disease-linked clones, they showed a CD8+ phenotype and occurred at relatively low frequencies in peripheral blood.

This clonotype showed up many times. Antigen specificity is unknown. The sequence was obtained from a female donor with ankylosing spondylitis or in good health (not recorded which). Sequenced sample: blood, either unsorted or a sorted T cell fraction (not recorded which). The rearrangement joins TRBV29-1 to TRBJ2-1; TRBD2 is a possible D gene (5 bases). The CDR3 DNA sequence: TGCAGCGCCCGGGAAGAACTGGCCTATGAGCAGTTCTTC. Translating it yields CSAREELAYEQFF.